These 10 T cell receptor beta chains originate from one sample sequenced in a study of CD8 T cells in ankylosing spondylitis. TCRdb re-derived calls from the 5' RACE reads in MiXCR, one entry per CDR3 protein. The sample has under 30,000 distinct CDR3 sequences, approximately 12% seen once. Specimen: blood. These receptors all come from a male donor with ankylosing spondylitis or in good health (not recorded which).

This chain connects TRBV21-1 to TRBJ2-3; the table's D call, TRBD2, was not checked against the DNA. TRBV21-1 represents a pseudogene. CDR3 length equals 16 residues. In nucleotides, the CDR3 is TGTGCCAGCAGCAAAGGGGGAGCATTGGGGCAGAATACGCAGTATTTT. The encoded protein is CASSKGGALGQNTQYF.

This sequence joins TRBV20-1 and TRBJ2-1; 12 bases are a match to TRBD2. The CDR3 consists of 14 residues. CDR1 and CDR2 (germline): DFQATT, SNEGSKA (reference sequence). Trimming cost V 3 bases and J 10 bases; bases outside gene matches: 7. The CDR3 DNA reads as TGCAGTGCTAGGCCCGGACTAGCGGGAAACGAGCAGTTCTTC. This translates into CSARPGLAGNEQFF.

The chain couples TRBV12-3 or TRBV12-4 to TRBJ1-1; D gene ambiguous. V was shortened by 2 bases and J by 4 bases, with 11 bases between the two germline ends. This CDR3 region has 14 residues. The CDR3 spells CASSLSAGRTEAFF. CDR3 sequence (DNA): TGTGCCAGCAGTTTATCCGCCGGCCGCACTGAAGCTTTCTTT.

The chain uses TRBV28 and TRBJ2-4, with D uncertain. V lost 7 bases to trimming and J lost 2 bases, with 9 bases between them. The CDR3 length is 13 residues. The germline V gene encodes CDR1 MDHEN and CDR2 SYDVKM. CDR3 amino acids: CASIGGTKNIQYF. CDR3 bases: TGTGCCAGCATCGGCGGAACCAAAAACATTCAGTACTTC.

This clonotype was recorded many times. V gene TRBV19 combines with J gene TRBJ2-1; weak D call: TRBD2 (6 bases). Trimming cost V 1 base and J 0 bases, with 10 bases left between them. The germline V gene has CDR1 LNHDA and CDR2 SQIVND (reference sequence). CDR3 length: 16 residues. The CDR3 loop reads CASSIGLASSYNEQFF. As DNA, the CDR3 is TGTGCCAGTAGTATAGGCCTAGCGAGCTCCTACAATGAGCAGTTCTTC.

V usage is TRBV6-6 and J usage is TRBJ2-3; 11 bases line up with TRBD2. There are 16 residues in the CDR3. CDR1 is MNHNY and CDR2 is SVGAGI in the germline V gene (reference sequence). Trimming took 2 bases from V and 5 from J; bases not matched to a gene: 6. CDR3 loop: CASSYVSGGARDTQYF. CDR3 DNA: TGTGCCAGCAGTTACGTTAGCGGGGGGGCGAGAGATACGCAGTATTTT.

This clonotype was counted at least ten times. The chain carries TRBV9 and TRBJ2-1; D might be TRBD1 or TRBD2, each matching 5 bases. Germline V gene data show CDR1 as SGDLS and CDR2 as YYNGEE. The CDR3 extends over 15 amino acids. Trimming left V 4 bases short and J 4 bases short, with 15 bases between. DNA for the CDR3: TGTGCCAGCAGCTTCCGGGACCCAAGATACAATGAGCAGTTCTTC. It specifies CASSFRDPRYNEQFF.

The table lists this clonotype with a few counts. The chain recombines TRBV6-1 with TRBJ2-6, with 10 positions matching TRBD1. Trimming removed 8 bases from V and 2 bases from J; junction bases left unmatched: 12. This CDR3 has 18 amino acids. The germline V gene has CDR1 MNHNS and CDR2 SASEGT. CDR3 sequence reads: CASRNKGQGKAGANVLTF. The CDR3 bases are TGTGCCAGCCGGAATAAGGGACAGGGGAAGGCTGGGGCCAACGTCCTGACTTTC.

Only a few counts were recorded for this clonotype. The CDR3 region has the DNA TGTGCCAGCAGTGGTAAAAGGGCCACTGAAGCTTTCTTT. Protein sequence: CASSGKRATEAFF. The chain employs TRBV6-1 and TRBJ1-1, with D hard to call. V was trimmed by 4 bases and J by 4 bases, leaving 10 bases between them. The CDR3 covers 13 residues. Germline V CDR1 and CDR2: MNHNS, SASEGT.

This clonotype was recorded many times. The gene calls are TRBV4-1 and TRBJ2-2; D is uncertain. The ends were cut back, 1 base at V and 0 bases at J, with 3 bases in the middle. Per germline, CDR1 MGHRA and CDR2 YSYEKL. The CDR3 runs 14 residues. The CDR3 DNA reads as TGCGCCAGCAGCCAAGCGACGAACACCGGGGAGCTGTTTTTT. Translated: CASSQATNTGELFF.